This TCR beta chain was obtained from a study of shared clonotypes between healthy human individuals. The CDR3 has 15 residues. Looked up from germline, CDR1 is MNHEY and CDR2 is SMNVEV (reference sequence). The junction had 7 bases not matched to a gene; V was cut back by 7 bases and J by 2 bases. Assay: immunoSEQ multiplex PCR; the TCRdb copy retains only in-frame clones and omits some. The table has some 2.4 million clones, over 85% seen once. The receptor's source is a man aged 18-30 years in good health. Some clones in this sample may be carry-over from other donors' samples. The V call is TRBV27, the J call TRBJ2-2, with TRBD1 matching over 7 bases. Sequenced sample: naive CD4+ T cells from PBMCs. Indicated subset: CD45RA+ positively selected. The CDR3 sequence is CASNRRTGNTGELFF. As DNA, the CDR3 is TGTGCCAGCAATCGCCGGACAGGCAACACCGGGGAGCTGTTTTTT.